This paragraph reports one T cell receptor beta chain. Its matching antigen is unknown. This CDR3 spans 16 amino acids. Germline CDR1 and CDR2: SGHAT and FQNNGV. UMI-labeled 5' RACE TRB cDNA libraries were prepared from the cells. For each CDR3 protein, TCRdb gives one entry from its re-call of the 5' RACE reads, without DNA. Recorded for this sample: more than 50,000 distinct CDR3 sequences. This entry belongs to a study of CXCR3-negative and CXCR3-positive naive CD8 T cells. Study-wide results and caveats: CXCR3-positive naive cells carried more hydrophobic TRB CDR3s than CXCR3-negative ones.

Sequencing was performed on naive CXCR3- CD8+ T cells from blood. The subset denotes: CD45RO-CCR7+CD27+CD95- naive CD8+ T cells lacking CXCR3 (TNR3-). The chain links TRBV11-2 to TRBJ2-1; the TCRdb D gene call, TRBD2, has no DNA to confirm it. This clonotype originated in a human donor in good health. Some clones in this sample may be carry-over from other donors' samples. This chain's CDR3 is CASSHTGGLAYNEQFF.